The present TCR beta chain was sequenced within a study of blood T cell repertoires in COVID-19. Study in general: COVID-19 samples collected from the United States, Italy and Spain covered acute and convalescent phases. PBMCs, B-cell-depleted T cells, or T cells provided the cDNA or gDNA that made up the material.

How the authors handled the data: How many nucleated cells were present was estimated from reference gene primer amplification. This table comes from immunoSEQ multiplex PCR, and its TCRdb copy is limited to in-frame clones, with some not included. V and J calls and clone size are copied from that table; D and trimming were computed from the DNA. Among tens of thousands of clones listed, about 90% were seen once. CDR1 and CDR2 (germline): SGDLS, YYNGEE. The V and J ends lost 4 bases and 6 bases, in that order; junction bases with no gene match: 7. The CDR3 length is 14 residues. The sequence came from a man in his sixties or seventies with acute or convalescent COVID-19. The chain carries TRBV9 and TRBJ2-7; TRBD2 agrees at 10 bases. Source material: peripheral blood. The CDR3 DNA sequence: TGTGCCAGCAGCTTAACGGGACTAGCGAGCGAGCAGTACTTC. It specifies CASSLTGLASEQYF.